This TCR beta chain was recorded in a study of blood T cell repertoires in COVID-19. The wider study: Spain, Italy and the United States supplied samples that represented acute and convalescent COVID-19. T cells, B-cell-depleted T cells, or PBMCs supplied cDNA or gDNA.

Authors' analysis steps: The assay estimated nucleated cells by amplifying reference gene primers. The repertoire was sequenced with immunoSEQ multiplex PCR; TCRdb's copy has only in-frame clones and lacks some. V, J and clone size are those of that table, while D and trimming were read from the DNA. The sample contains roughly 290,000 clones, roughly 90% of which appear only once. Germline V lookup: CDR1 ENHRY, CDR2 SYGVKD. Between the trimmed V and J ends, which lost 2 bases and 2 bases, there was a span of 4 bases. The CDR3 runs 14 residues. The chain links TRBV10-3 to TRBJ2-6; D remains ambiguous. The sample comprised peripheral blood. The sequence was obtained from a woman between 55 and 75 years old with acute or convalescent COVID-19. CDR3 in DNA: TGTGCCATCAGTGAGGGCCCTGGGGCCAACGTCCTGACTTTC. It specifies CAISEGPGANVLTF.